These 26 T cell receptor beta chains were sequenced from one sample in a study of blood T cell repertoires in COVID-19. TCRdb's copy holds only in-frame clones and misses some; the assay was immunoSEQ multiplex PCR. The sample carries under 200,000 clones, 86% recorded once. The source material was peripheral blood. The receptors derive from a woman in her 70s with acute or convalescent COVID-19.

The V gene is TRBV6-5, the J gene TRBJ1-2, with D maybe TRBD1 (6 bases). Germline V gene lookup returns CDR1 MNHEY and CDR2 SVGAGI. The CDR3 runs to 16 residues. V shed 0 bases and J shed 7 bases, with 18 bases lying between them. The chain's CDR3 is CASSYSKTGRRSGYTF. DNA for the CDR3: TGTGCCAGCAGTTACTCGAAGACAGGCCGTCGGAGTGGCTACACCTTC.

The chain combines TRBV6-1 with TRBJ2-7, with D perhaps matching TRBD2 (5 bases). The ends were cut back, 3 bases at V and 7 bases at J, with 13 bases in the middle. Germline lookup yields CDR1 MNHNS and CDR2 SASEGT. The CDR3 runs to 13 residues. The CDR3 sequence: CASSETRRGEQYF. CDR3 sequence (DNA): TGTGCCAGCAGTGAGACCCGCCGGGGAGAGCAGTACTTC.

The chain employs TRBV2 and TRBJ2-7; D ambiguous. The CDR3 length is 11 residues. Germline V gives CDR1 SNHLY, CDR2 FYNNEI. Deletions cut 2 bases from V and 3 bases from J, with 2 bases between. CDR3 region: CASSERYEQYF. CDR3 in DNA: TGTGCCAGCAGTGAACGCTACGAGCAGTACTTC.

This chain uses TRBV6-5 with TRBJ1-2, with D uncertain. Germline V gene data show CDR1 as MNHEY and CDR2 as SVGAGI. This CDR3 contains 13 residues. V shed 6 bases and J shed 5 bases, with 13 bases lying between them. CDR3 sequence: CASRLASPYGYTF. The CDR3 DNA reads TGTGCCAGCAGGCTAGCGAGTCCTTATGGCTACACCTTC.

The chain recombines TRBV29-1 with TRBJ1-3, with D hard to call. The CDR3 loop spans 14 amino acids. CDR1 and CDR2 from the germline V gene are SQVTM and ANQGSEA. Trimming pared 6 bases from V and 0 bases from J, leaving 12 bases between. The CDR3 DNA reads TGCAGCGTGCAGCGGGATCACTCTGGAAACACCATATATTTT. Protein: CSVQRDHSGNTIYF. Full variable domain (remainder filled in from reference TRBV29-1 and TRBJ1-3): SAVISQKPSRDICQRGTSLTIQCQVDSQVTMMFWYRQQPGQSLTLIATANQGSEATYESGFVIDKFPISRPNLTFSTLTVSNMSPEDSSIYLCSVQRDHSGNTIYFGEGSWLTVV.

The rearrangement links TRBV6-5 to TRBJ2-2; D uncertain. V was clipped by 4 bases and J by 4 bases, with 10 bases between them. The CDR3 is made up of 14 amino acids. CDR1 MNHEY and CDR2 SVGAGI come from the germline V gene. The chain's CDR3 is CASSFTVPTGELFF. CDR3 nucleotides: TGTGCCAGCAGTTTCACAGTTCCCACCGGGGAGCTGTTTTTT.

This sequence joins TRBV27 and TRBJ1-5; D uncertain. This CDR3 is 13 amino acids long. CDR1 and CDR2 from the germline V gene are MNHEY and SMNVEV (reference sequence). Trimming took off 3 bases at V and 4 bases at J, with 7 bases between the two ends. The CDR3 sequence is CASSLGRNQPQHF. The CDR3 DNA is TGTGCCAGCAGTTTGGGCAGGAATCAGCCCCAGCATTTT.

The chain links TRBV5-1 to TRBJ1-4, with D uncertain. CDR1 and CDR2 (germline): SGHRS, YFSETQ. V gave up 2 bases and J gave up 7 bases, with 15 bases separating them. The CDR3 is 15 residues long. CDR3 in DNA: TGCGCCAGCAGCTTCTCACCGGGTTCAGTTGAAAAACTGTTTTTT. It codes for CASSFSPGSVEKLFF.

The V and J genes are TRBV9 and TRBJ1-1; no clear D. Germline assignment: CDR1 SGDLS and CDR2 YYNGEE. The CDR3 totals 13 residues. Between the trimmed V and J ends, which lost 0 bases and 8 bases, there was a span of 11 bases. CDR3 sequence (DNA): TGTGCCAGCAGCGTAGGGGAGGTAAGGGAAGCTTTCTTT. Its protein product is CASSVGEVREAFF.

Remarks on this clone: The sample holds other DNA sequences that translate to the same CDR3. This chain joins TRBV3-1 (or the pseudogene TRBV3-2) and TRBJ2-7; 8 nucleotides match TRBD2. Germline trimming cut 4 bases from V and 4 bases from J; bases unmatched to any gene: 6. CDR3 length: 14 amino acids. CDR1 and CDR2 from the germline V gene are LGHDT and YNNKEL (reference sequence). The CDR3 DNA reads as TGTGCCAGCAGCCGGCTAGCGGGCCCTTACGAGCAGTACTTC. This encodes CASSRLAGPYEQYF.

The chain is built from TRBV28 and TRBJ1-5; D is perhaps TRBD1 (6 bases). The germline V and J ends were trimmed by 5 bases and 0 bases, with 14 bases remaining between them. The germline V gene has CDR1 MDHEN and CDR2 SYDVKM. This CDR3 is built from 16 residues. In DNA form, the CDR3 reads TGTGCCAGCAGTACGGGACACTTCTATAGCAATCAGCCCCAGCATTTT. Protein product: CASSTGHFYSNQPQHF.

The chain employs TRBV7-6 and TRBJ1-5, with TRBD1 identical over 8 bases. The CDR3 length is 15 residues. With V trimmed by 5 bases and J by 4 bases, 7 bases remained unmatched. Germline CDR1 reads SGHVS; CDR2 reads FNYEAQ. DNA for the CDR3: TGTGCCAGCAGCCGAGACAGGGGACGGAATCAGCCCCAGCATTTT. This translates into CASSRDRGRNQPQHF. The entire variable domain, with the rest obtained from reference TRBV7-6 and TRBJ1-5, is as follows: GAGVSQSPRYKVTKRGQDVALRCDPISGHVSLYWYRQALGQGPEFLTYFNYEAQQDKSGLPNDRFSAERPEGSISTLTIQRTEQRDSAMYRCASSRDRGRNQPQHFGDGTRLSIL.

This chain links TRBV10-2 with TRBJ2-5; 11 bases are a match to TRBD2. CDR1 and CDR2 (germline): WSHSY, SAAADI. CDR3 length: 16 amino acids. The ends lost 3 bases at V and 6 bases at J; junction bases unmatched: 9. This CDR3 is CASSELGSGRVKTQYF. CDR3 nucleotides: TGCGCCAGCAGTGAATTGGGTAGCGGGAGGGTAAAGACCCAGTACTTC.

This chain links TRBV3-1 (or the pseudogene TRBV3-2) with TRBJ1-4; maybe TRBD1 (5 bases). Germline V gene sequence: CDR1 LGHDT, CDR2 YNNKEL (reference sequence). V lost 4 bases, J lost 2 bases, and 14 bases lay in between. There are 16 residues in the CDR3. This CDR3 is CASSLYLRGTNEKLFF. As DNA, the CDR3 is TGTGCCAGCAGCCTGTACTTACGGGGGACTAATGAAAAACTGTTTTTT.

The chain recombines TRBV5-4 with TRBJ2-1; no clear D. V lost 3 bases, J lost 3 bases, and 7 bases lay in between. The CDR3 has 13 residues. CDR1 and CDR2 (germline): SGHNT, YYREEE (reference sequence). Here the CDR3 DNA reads TGTGCCAGCAGCTCGACGGGCTACAATGAGCAGTTCTTC. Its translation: CASSSTGYNEQFF.

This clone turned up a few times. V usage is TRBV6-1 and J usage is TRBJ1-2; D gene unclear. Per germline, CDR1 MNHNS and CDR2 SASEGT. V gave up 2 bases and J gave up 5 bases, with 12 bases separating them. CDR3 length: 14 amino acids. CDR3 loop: CASSETDRFYGYTF. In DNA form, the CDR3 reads TGTGCCAGCAGTGAAACTGATAGATTTTATGGCTACACCTTC.

CDR3 in amino acids: CASSKRTAQETQYF. CDR3 nucleotide sequence: TGTGCCAGCAGCAAGAGGACAGCTCAAGAGACCCAGTACTTC. The chain recombines TRBV5-6 with TRBJ2-5; the D gene is possibly TRBD1 (6 bases). The V end lost 4 bases, the J end lost 2 bases, and 12 bases lay between the germline ends. The CDR3 is made up of 14 amino acids. Germline assignment: CDR1 SGHDT and CDR2 YYEEEE.

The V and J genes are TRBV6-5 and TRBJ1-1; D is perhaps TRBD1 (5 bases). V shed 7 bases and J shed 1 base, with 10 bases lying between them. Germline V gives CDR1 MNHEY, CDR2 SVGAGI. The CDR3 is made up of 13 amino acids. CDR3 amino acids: CASIRQPNTEAFF. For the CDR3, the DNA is TGTGCCAGCATAAGACAGCCGAACACTGAAGCTTTCTTT.

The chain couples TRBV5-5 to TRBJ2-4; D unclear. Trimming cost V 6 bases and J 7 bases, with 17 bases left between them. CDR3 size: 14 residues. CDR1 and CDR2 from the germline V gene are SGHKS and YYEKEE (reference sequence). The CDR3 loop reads CASTSVPQENIQYF. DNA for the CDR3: TGTGCCAGCACCTCCGTTCCCCAAGAGAACATTCAGTACTTC.

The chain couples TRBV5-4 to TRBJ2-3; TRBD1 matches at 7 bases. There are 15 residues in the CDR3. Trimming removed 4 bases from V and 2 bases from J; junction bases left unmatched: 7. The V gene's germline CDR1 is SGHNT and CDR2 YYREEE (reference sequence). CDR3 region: CASSRTGVYTDTQYF. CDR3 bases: TGTGCCAGCAGCCGCACAGGGGTATACACAGATACGCAGTATTTT.

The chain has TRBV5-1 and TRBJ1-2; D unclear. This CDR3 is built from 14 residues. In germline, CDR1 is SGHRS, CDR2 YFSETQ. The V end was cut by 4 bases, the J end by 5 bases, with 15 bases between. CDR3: CASSQSEGRYGYTF. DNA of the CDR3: TGCGCCAGCAGCCAGAGCGAGGGCCGATATGGCTACACCTTC.

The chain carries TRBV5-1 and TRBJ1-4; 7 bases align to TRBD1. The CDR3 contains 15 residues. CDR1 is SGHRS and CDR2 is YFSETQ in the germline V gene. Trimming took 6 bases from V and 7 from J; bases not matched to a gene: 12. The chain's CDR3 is CASKRQGDGGEKLFF. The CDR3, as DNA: TGCGCCAGCAAGCGGCAGGGGGACGGGGGTGAAAAACTGTTTTTT.

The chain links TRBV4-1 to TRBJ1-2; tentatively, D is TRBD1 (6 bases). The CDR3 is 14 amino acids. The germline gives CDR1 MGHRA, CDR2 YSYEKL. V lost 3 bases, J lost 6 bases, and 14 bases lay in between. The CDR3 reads CASSQPGTSDGYTF. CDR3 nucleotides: TGCGCCAGCAGCCAGCCCGGGACATCAGATGGCTACACCTTC.

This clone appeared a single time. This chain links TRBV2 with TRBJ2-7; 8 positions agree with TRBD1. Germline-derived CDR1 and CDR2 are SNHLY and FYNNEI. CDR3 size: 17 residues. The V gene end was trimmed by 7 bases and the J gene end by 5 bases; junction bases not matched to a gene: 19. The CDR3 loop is CASTLGHQGAGFHEQYF. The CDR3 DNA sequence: TGTGCCAGCACCCTGGGTCATCAGGGGGCAGGGTTCCACGAGCAGTACTTC.

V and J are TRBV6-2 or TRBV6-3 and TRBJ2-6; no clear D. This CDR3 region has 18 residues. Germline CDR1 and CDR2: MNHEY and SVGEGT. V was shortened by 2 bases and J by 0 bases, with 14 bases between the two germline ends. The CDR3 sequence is CASSYIRGSVSGANVLTF. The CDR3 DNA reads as TGTGCCAGCAGTTACATCCGCGGCAGTGTCTCTGGGGCCAACGTCCTGACTTTC.

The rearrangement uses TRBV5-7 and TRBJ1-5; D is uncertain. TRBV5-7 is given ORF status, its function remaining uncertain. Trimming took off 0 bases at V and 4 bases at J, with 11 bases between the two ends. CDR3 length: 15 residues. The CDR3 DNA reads TGTGCCAGCAGCTTGGCGGGAGGCTCGAATCAGCCCCAGCATTTT. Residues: CASSLAGGSNQPQHF.